Listed below are T cell receptor beta chains from one sample, sequenced in a study of shared clonotypes between healthy human individuals. TCRdb's table, derived via immunoSEQ multiplex PCR, lists solely in-frame clones and lacks some. The sample records 1,400,000 or so clones, around 98.5% being singletons. What was sequenced was naive CD4+ T cells sorted from blood. These receptors were obtained from a man aged 25-45 years in good health. The CDR3 runs from the conserved cysteine through the conserved F or W. The order of the fields is D gene, J gene, V gene, clone size, CDR3 protein, CDR3 DNA. D genes are given only for firm matches. Clone size appears in some rows only: once, few, many, or a class for an expanded clone.

d_call: TRBD1
j_call: TRBJ2-5
v_call: TRBV4-3
clone_size: once
cdr3_aa: CASSRGQGRLETQYF
cdr3_nt: TGCGCCAGCAGCCGAGGACAGGGACGATTGGAGACCCAGTACTTC

d_call: TRBD2
j_call: TRBJ2-3
v_call: TRBV29-1
clone_size: NA
cdr3_aa: CSVGRGLGGTTDTQYF
cdr3_nt: TGCAGCGTCGGCCGAGGTCTGGGGGGGACCACAGATACGCAGTATTTT

d_call: NA
j_call: TRBJ2-2
v_call: TRBV5-1
clone_size: NA
cdr3_aa: CASSTSGSVNTGELFF
cdr3_nt: TGCGCCAGCAGCACCTCAGGGAGTGTGAACACCGGGGAGCTGTTTTTT

d_call: TRBD1
j_call: TRBJ2-5
v_call: TRBV7-6
clone_size: NA
cdr3_aa: CASSRPTGGSSETQYF
cdr3_nt: TGTGCCAGCAGCCGCCCGACAGGGGGATCCTCAGAGACCCAGTACTTC

d_call: TRBD1
j_call: TRBJ2-3
v_call: TRBV5-5
clone_size: NA
cdr3_aa: CASSSLGQLYTDTQYF
cdr3_nt: TGTGCCAGCAGCAGCCTGGGACAGCTTTACACAGATACGCAGTATTTT

d_call: TRBD2
j_call: TRBJ2-7
v_call: TRBV18
clone_size: NA
cdr3_aa: CASSPRSGSTYEQYF
cdr3_nt: TGTGCCAGCTCACCACGAAGCGGGAGTACCTACGAGCAGTACTTC

d_call: TRBD1
j_call: TRBJ2-7
v_call: TRBV11-3
clone_size: few
cdr3_aa: CASSFGTGPYEQYF
cdr3_nt: TGTGCCAGCAGCTTCGGGACAGGCCCCTACGAGCAGTACTTC

d_call: TRBD1
j_call: TRBJ1-3
v_call: TRBV5-6
clone_size: NA
cdr3_aa: CASSFSAGGGIWNAIYF
cdr3_nt: TGTGCCAGCAGCTTCTCGGCAGGGGGTGGAATATGGAACGCCATATATTTT

d_call: TRBD2
j_call: TRBJ2-2
v_call: TRBV7-8
clone_size: NA
cdr3_aa: CASSNPVRLAGKGGELFF
cdr3_nt: TGTGCCAGCAGCAACCCCGTGAGGCTAGCGGGAAAGGGCGGGGAGCTGTTTTTT

d_call: NA
j_call: TRBJ2-1
v_call: TRBV11-3
clone_size: NA
cdr3_aa: CASSLLSNPNEQFF
cdr3_nt: TGTGCCAGCAGCTTGTTGTCTAATCCCAATGAGCAGTTCTTC

d_call: NA
j_call: TRBJ2-7
v_call: TRBV28
clone_size: NA
cdr3_aa: CATQNGGFEQYF
cdr3_nt: TGTGCCACCCAAAACGGCGGGTTCGAGCAGTACTTC

d_call: NA
j_call: TRBJ1-1
v_call: TRBV5-1
clone_size: NA
cdr3_aa: CASSSTGSNTEAFF
cdr3_nt: TGCGCCAGCAGCTCAACAGGGAGCAACACTGAAGCTTTCTTT

d_call: NA
j_call: TRBJ2-3
v_call: TRBV7-9
clone_size: once
cdr3_aa: CASSLVGQSDTQYF
cdr3_nt: TGTGCCAGCAGCTTAGTCGGGCAATCGGATACGCAGTATTTT

d_call: TRBD1
j_call: TRBJ1-2
v_call: TRBV25-1
clone_size: once
cdr3_aa: CASSDTGAGYTF
cdr3_nt: TGTGCCAGCAGTGATACAGGGGCTGGCTACACCTTC

d_call: TRBD1
j_call: TRBJ1-2
v_call: TRBV28
clone_size: NA
cdr3_aa: CASSPTTPGQGMYGYTF
cdr3_nt: TGTGCCAGCAGTCCCACGACCCCAGGACAGGGGATGTACGGCTACACCTTC

d_call: NA
j_call: TRBJ2-1
v_call: TRBV10-3
clone_size: NA
cdr3_aa: CAIKGVEEQFF
cdr3_nt: TGTGCCATCAAAGGGGTGGAGGAGCAGTTCTTC

d_call: NA
j_call: TRBJ1-1
v_call: TRBV14
clone_size: NA
cdr3_aa: CASSQDVTGQEAFF
cdr3_nt: TGTGCCAGCAGCCAAGACGTAACGGGACAAGAAGCTTTCTTT

d_call: NA
j_call: TRBJ2-2
v_call: TRBV28
clone_size: NA
cdr3_aa: CASRSDTGELFF
cdr3_nt: TGTGCCAGCAGGTCTGACACCGGGGAGCTGTTTTTT

d_call: NA
j_call: TRBJ1-3
v_call: TRBV4-3
clone_size: NA
cdr3_aa: CASSQGNAGDSDYSGNTIYF
cdr3_nt: TGCGCCAGCAGCCAAGGGAATGCAGGGGACTCGGATTACTCTGGAAACACCATATATTTT

d_call: NA
j_call: TRBJ2-1
v_call: TRBV6-5
clone_size: NA
cdr3_aa: CASSYGRGNEQFF
cdr3_nt: TGTGCCAGCAGCTATGGCCGCGGCAATGAGCAGTTCTTC

d_call: NA
j_call: TRBJ1-1
v_call: TRBV6-5
clone_size: NA
cdr3_aa: CASKRLRNTEAFF
cdr3_nt: TGTGCCAGCAAAAGACTGAGAAACACTGAAGCTTTCTTT

d_call: NA
j_call: TRBJ2-7
v_call: TRBV2
clone_size: NA
cdr3_aa: CASRARRALAYEQYF
cdr3_nt: TGTGCCAGCAGAGCCCGGCGGGCCCTGGCCTACGAGCAGTACTTC

d_call: NA
j_call: TRBJ2-1
v_call: TRBV9
clone_size: NA
cdr3_aa: CASGPRNEQFF
cdr3_nt: TGTGCCAGCGGTCCGAGGAATGAGCAGTTCTTC

d_call: TRBD1
j_call: TRBJ2-3
v_call: TRBV7-9
clone_size: NA
cdr3_aa: CASSLAMGQATDTQYF
cdr3_nt: TGTGCCAGCAGCTTAGCGATGGGACAGGCTACAGATACGCAGTATTTT

d_call: TRBD2
j_call: TRBJ2-3
v_call: TRBV7-2
clone_size: NA
cdr3_aa: CASSPSAGGPVKQYF
cdr3_nt: TGTGCCAGCTCCCCTTCGGCGGGAGGGCCTGTGAAGCAGTATTTT

d_call: NA
j_call: TRBJ2-3
v_call: TRBV5-1
clone_size: once
cdr3_aa: CASSLGVEDTQYF
cdr3_nt: TGCGCCAGCAGCTTGGGGGTAGAGGATACGCAGTATTTT

d_call: NA
j_call: TRBJ1-1
v_call: TRBV5-5
clone_size: NA
cdr3_aa: CASSSNLRGSTEAFF
cdr3_nt: TGTGCCAGCAGCTCTAATCTTCGGGGATCCACTGAAGCTTTCTTT

d_call: NA
j_call: TRBJ2-7
v_call: TRBV28
clone_size: NA
cdr3_aa: CASSSQREQYF
cdr3_nt: TGTGCCAGCAGTTCCCAGCGGGAGCAGTACTTC

d_call: NA
j_call: TRBJ2-2
v_call: TRBV29-1
clone_size: NA
cdr3_aa: CSVLRGNTGELFF
cdr3_nt: TGCAGCGTTCTGCGGGGGAACACCGGGGAGCTGTTTTTT

d_call: NA
j_call: TRBJ2-5
v_call: TRBV5-4
clone_size: NA
cdr3_aa: CASSLLETQETQYF
cdr3_nt: TGTGCCAGCAGCTTGTTAGAAACCCAAGAGACCCAGTACTTC

d_call: NA
j_call: TRBJ1-1
v_call: TRBV5-1
clone_size: NA
cdr3_aa: CASSLAGPNTEAFF
cdr3_nt: TGCGCCAGCAGCTTGGCCGGACCTAACACTGAAGCTTTCTTT

d_call: NA
j_call: TRBJ2-5
v_call: TRBV27
clone_size: NA
cdr3_aa: CASSFRRDQETQYF
cdr3_nt: TGTGCCAGCAGTTTTAGAAGGGACCAAGAGACCCAGTACTTC

d_call: NA
j_call: TRBJ1-4
v_call: TRBV7-8
clone_size: NA
cdr3_aa: CASSLRGSLQRNEKLFF
cdr3_nt: TGTGCCAGCAGCTTGCGGGGGAGTCTACAACGGAATGAAAAACTGTTTTTT

d_call: NA
j_call: TRBJ2-2
v_call: TRBV7-2
clone_size: NA
cdr3_aa: CASSLESVGELFF
cdr3_nt: TGTGCCAGCAGCTTAGAAAGTGTCGGGGAGCTGTTTTTT

d_call: NA
j_call: TRBJ2-3
v_call: TRBV7-5
clone_size: NA
cdr3_aa: CVRSRTTRGGQPDTQYF
cdr3_nt: TGTGTCAGAAGCCGGACCACCCGGGGTGGGCAACCAGATACGCAGTATTTT

d_call: NA
j_call: TRBJ1-2
v_call: TRBV28
clone_size: NA
cdr3_aa: CASTPRDKNYGYTF
cdr3_nt: TGTGCCAGCACCCCAAGAGATAAGAACTATGGCTACACCTTC

d_call: NA
j_call: TRBJ2-6
v_call: TRBV5-4
clone_size: NA
cdr3_aa: CASSLTGGANVLTF
cdr3_nt: TGTGCCAGCAGCTTGACAGGGGGGGCCAACGTCCTGACTTTC